Sequencing of this TCR beta chain was carried out in a study of blood T cell repertoires in COVID-19. Whole-study context: Whether acute or convalescent, the COVID-19 samples came from the United States, Italy and Spain.

Germline V gives CDR1 SGHVS, CDR2 FQNEAQ. This CDR3 is 17 amino acids long. Germline trimming cut 5 bases from V and 0 bases from J; bases unmatched to any gene: 10. Donors of Cohort 3 who recovered were those that had two negative PCRs, clearance, or symptom resolution. The table came from immunoSEQ multiplex PCR; TCRdb's copy has only in-frame clones and leaves some out. The data show around 120,000 clones, 65% to 90% seen once. Only a few counts were recorded for this clone. The origin of this receptor is a woman in her fifties or sixties who had recovered from COVID-19. The chain carries TRBV7-8 and TRBJ1-5; TRBD1 matches 7 bases. Sequencing used PBMCs or T cells enriched from blood (not recorded which). This CDR3 reads CASSLRTGYYSNQPQHF. Here the CDR3 DNA reads TGTGCCAGCAGCCTGAGGACAGGTTACTATAGCAATCAGCCCCAGCATTTT. The full variable domain, in which reference TRBV7-8 and TRBJ1-5 provide the parts outside the CDR3, is GAGVSQSPRYKVAKRGQDVALRCDPISGHVSLFWYQQALGQGPEFLTYFQNEAQLDKSGLPSDRFFAERPEGSVSTLKIQRTQQEDSAVYLCASSLRTGYYSNQPQHFGDGTRLSIL.